This T cell receptor beta chain is from a study of T-cell memory formation after mild COVID-19. Findings and caveats of the study: CD4+ bias marked clones expanding day 15 to 37, unlike balanced contracting clones. Contracting CD8+ clones were enriched in EMRA, CD4+ mainly in CM and EM.

Sample barcodes and UMIs were carried by the TCR alpha and TCR beta cDNA libraries that 5'RACE generated with constant-segment primers. In TCRdb, the 5' RACE reads were re-called with MiXCR into one record per CDR3 protein. In the table there are 200,000 to 300,000 distinct CDR3 sequences, 9.4% of which are singletons. Trimming took 4 bases from V and 2 from J, leaving 6 bases between them. Germline V lookup: CDR1 SGHTA, CDR2 FQGNSA. This CDR3 region has 12 residues. This clonotype has at least ten counts. Its antigen is undetermined. The origin of this receptor is a man younger than 30 who had mild COVID-19 (a few samples of this study predate the infection). Cell type and time point are not known. V usage is TRBV7-2 and J usage is TRBJ2-7; D gene unclear. Sequenced sample: PBMCs or a T cell subset sorted from them (not recorded which). The CDR3 protein is CASSSFPYEQYF. Here the CDR3 DNA reads TGTGCCAGCAGCTCCTTTCCCTACGAGCAGTACTTC. The variable domain in full, completed from reference TRBV7-2 and TRBJ2-7, reads GAGVSQSPSNKVTEKGKDVELRCDPISGHTALYWYRQSLGQGLEFLIYFQGNSAPDKSGLPSDRFSAERTGGSVSTLTIQRTQQEDSAVYLCASSSFPYEQYFGPGTRLTVT.